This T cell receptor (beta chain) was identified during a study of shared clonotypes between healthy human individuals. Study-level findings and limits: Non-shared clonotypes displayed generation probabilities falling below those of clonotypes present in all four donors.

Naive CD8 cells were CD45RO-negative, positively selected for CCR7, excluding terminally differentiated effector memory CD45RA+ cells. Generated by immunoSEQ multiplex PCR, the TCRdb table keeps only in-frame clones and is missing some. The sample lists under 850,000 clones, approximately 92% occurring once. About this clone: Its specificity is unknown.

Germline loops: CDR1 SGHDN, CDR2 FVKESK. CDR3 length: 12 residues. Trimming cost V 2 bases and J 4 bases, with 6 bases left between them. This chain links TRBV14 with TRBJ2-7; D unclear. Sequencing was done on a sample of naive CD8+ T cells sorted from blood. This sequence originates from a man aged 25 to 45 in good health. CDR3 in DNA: TGTGCCAGCAGCCAAAGGGCATACGAGCAGTACTTC. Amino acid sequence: CASSQRAYEQYF.